This T cell receptor beta chain was profiled in a study of blood T cell repertoires in COVID-19. Authors' analysis steps: Amplified reference gene primers provided the basis for estimating nucleated cell counts. Clones were read by immunoSEQ multiplex PCR, and TCRdb kept only the in-frame ones, dropping some. V, J and clone size derive from that table, while D and trimming were established from the DNA sequence. The data contain 150,000 or so clones, approximately 90% of them seen just once; the ten biggest clones take up roughly 4%. Sequenced: PBMCs or T cells enriched from blood (not recorded which). The origin of this receptor is a woman aged 40 to 50 who had been exposed to COVID-19.

The DNA for the CDR3 is TGCAGTGCTAGCGCGGGGTTCGGCTACACCTTC. This codes for CSASAGFGYTF. The chain joins TRBV20-1 to TRBJ1-2; no clear D gene. V was shortened by 3 bases and J by 8 bases, with 10 bases between the two germline ends. This CDR3 has 11 amino acids. Germline V gene data show CDR1 as DFQATT and CDR2 as SNEGSKA (reference sequence).